This note documents a single TCR beta chain sequence. What it binds is not known. The CDR3 loop spans 16 amino acids. Deletions cut 1 base from V and 4 bases from J, with 13 bases between. CDR1 is SGHVS, CDR2 FNYEAQ, per germline. The data belong to a study of siplizumab effects on memory and regulatory T cells. Assay used: immunoSEQ multiplex PCR; TCRdb lists only in-frame clones, some missing. Here the sample spans 50,000 to 55,000 clones, 93% being singletons. Findings and limits, study-wide: Roughly 75-97% of dividing CD4+ or CD8+ clones were without an attributable naive or memory phenotype.

This chain uses TRBV7-6 with TRBJ2-2; D gene unclear. This TCR derives from a human donor in good health. The sequenced sample was CD8+ T cells sorted from blood. This CDR3 is CASSLVPGMRTGELFF. CDR3 bases: TGTGCCAGCAGCTTAGTGCCAGGAATGCGCACCGGGGAGCTGTTTTTT.